The 23 T cell receptor beta chains below all came from one sample that was sequenced in a study of STAT5B mutations in CD4+ large granular lymphocyte leukemia. Repertoires were generated with immunoSEQ multiplex PCR, while TCRdb's copy carries only in-frame clones and drops some. Altogether 8,000 to 10,000 clones are present, 85% to 90% being singletons, with the ten largest covering around 50%. The source material was PBMCs. Receptors were obtained from a woman between 70 and 85 years old with CD4+ T-cell large granular lymphocyte leukemia.

The chain is built from TRBV19 and TRBJ1-5; D gene uncertain. CDR3 size: 14 residues. Germline CDR1 is LNHDA and CDR2 is SQIVND (reference sequence). V lost 1 base and J lost 3, with 7 bases in between. The CDR3 sequence: CASSIVQSNQPQHF. Here the CDR3 DNA reads TGTGCCAGTAGTATAGTTCAGTCCAATCAGCCCCAGCATTTT.

CDR3 DNA: TGTGCCAGCAATCAACTACCGGGGATGGATGGCTACACCTTC. The encoded protein is CASNQLPGMDGYTF. V gene TRBV28 combines with J gene TRBJ1-2; D is undetermined. Between the trimmed V and J ends, which lost 7 bases and 6 bases, there was a span of 18 bases. Germline V CDR1 and CDR2: MDHEN, SYDVKM. The CDR3 runs to 14 residues.

The chain couples TRBV5-1 to TRBJ2-5, with 9 nucleotides matching TRBD1. The CDR3 extends over 17 amino acids. Trimming removed 3 bases from V and 4 bases from J; junction bases left unmatched: 13. Germline CDR1 is SGHRS and CDR2 is YFSETQ. The DNA of the CDR3 is TGCGCCAGCAGCTGGGGTCCGGGACAGGGAGGGGGAGAGACCCAGTACTTC. Its protein product is CASSWGPGQGGGETQYF. The variable domain in full, completed from reference TRBV5-1 and TRBJ2-5, reads KAGVTQTPRYLIKTRGQQVTLSCSPISGHRSVSWYQQTPGQGLQFLFEYFSETQRNKGNFPGRFSGRQFSNSRSEMNVSTLELGDSALYLCASSWGPGQGGGETQYFGPGTRLLVL.

V and J are TRBV5-4 and TRBJ1-1, with TRBD1 identical over 8 bases. This CDR3 spans 16 amino acids. The J segment lost 1 base and the V segment lost 5 bases, leaving 10 bases of the junction unmatched. Germline lookup yields CDR1 SGHNT and CDR2 YYREEE (reference sequence). The CDR3 nucleotides read TGTGCCAGCAGTAATTCTGCCGGGACAGGGAACACTGAAGCTTTCTTT. Protein sequence: CASSNSAGTGNTEAFF. Full variable domain (rest looked up from reference TRBV5-4 and TRBJ1-1): ETGVTQSPTHLIKTRGQQVTLRCSSQSGHNTVSWYQQALGQGPQFIFQYYREEENGRGNFPPRFSGLQFPNYSSELNVNALELDDSALYLCASSNSAGTGNTEAFFGQGTRLTVV.

This clone was counted between two and nine times. This rearrangement joins TRBV14 to TRBJ2-2; D unresolved. The CDR3 runs to 14 residues. Trimming took off 5 bases at V and 1 base at J, with 8 bases between the two ends. Looked up from germline, CDR1 is SGHDN and CDR2 is FVKESK. The CDR3 loop is CASSVRLNTGELFF. The CDR3 DNA follows: TGTGCCAGCAGCGTTCGACTGAACACCGGGGAGCTGTTTTTT.

The V gene is TRBV5-4, the J gene TRBJ1-4; possible D gene TRBD1, 6 bases. Germline CDR1 reads SGHNT; CDR2 reads YYREEE (reference sequence). The CDR3 length is 17 residues. V lost 0 bases and J 1 base, leaving 13 bases between the germline ends. CDR3 in DNA: TGTGCCAGCAGCTTGGGGGGGCCGCAACTAACTAATGAAAAACTGTTTTTT. Its translation is CASSLGGPQLTNEKLFF.

The chain combines TRBV4-3 with TRBJ2-1; D possibly corresponds to TRBD2 (7 bases). Per germline, CDR1 LGHNA and CDR2 YSLEER. The V end was cut by 2 bases, the J end by 5 bases, with 13 bases between. The CDR3 has 15 amino acids. The CDR3 sequence is CASSQLGGRDNEQFF. CDR3 coding DNA: TGCGCCAGCAGCCAACTGGGGGGGCGGGACAATGAGCAGTTCTTC.

This rearrangement joins TRBV19 to TRBJ1-6, with 7 positions matching TRBD1. CDR1 and CDR2 from the germline V gene are LNHDA and SQIVND (reference sequence). The ends lost 4 bases at V and 6 bases at J; junction bases unmatched: 6. This CDR3 has 15 amino acids. This chain's CDR3 is CASSTGTEINSPLHF. For the CDR3, the DNA is TGTGCCAGTAGTACCGGGACAGAGATTAATTCACCCCTCCACTTT.

The rearrangement uses TRBV7-9 and TRBJ2-6; perhaps TRBD1 as D (6 bases). CDR3 length: 18 amino acids. V shed 4 bases and J shed 0 bases, with 16 bases lying between them. CDR1 and CDR2 from the germline V gene are SEHNR and FQNEAQ (reference sequence). This CDR3 reads CASSSPPGHNSGANVLTF. For the CDR3, the DNA is TGTGCCAGCAGCTCACCGCCGGGACACAACTCTGGGGCCAACGTCCTGACTTTC.

In this sample, this clone turned up a few times. This chain connects TRBV7-6 to TRBJ2-5; D is possibly TRBD1 (5 bases). CDR3 length: 14 amino acids. V lost 3 bases to trimming and J lost 7 bases, with 15 bases between them. From germline, CDR1 is SGHVS and CDR2 FNYEAQ. CDR3 residues: CASSFSDRQGTQYF. CDR3 DNA: TGTGCCAGCAGCTTTTCGGACCGCCAGGGGACCCAGTACTTC.

This sequence joins TRBV2 and TRBJ1-1, with 7 positions matching TRBD1. The CDR3 is 16 residues long. CDR1 and CDR2 (germline): SNHLY, FYNNEI. J was trimmed by 0 bases and V by 8 bases; bases with no gene match: 12. The CDR3 loop reads CASGIRDSLLNTEAFF. In DNA form, the CDR3 reads TGTGCCAGCGGAATCCGGGACAGCCTCCTGAACACTGAAGCTTTCTTT.

The chain is built from TRBV9 and TRBJ1-6, with D possibly matching TRBD1 (5 bases). The V gene lost 6 bases and the J gene lost 0 bases, with 19 bases spanning the gap. Germline V CDR1 and CDR2: SGDLS, YYNGEE. The CDR3 extends over 18 amino acids. This chain's CDR3 is CASNLRGEGSSYNSPLHF. The CDR3 DNA is TGTGCCAGCAACCTCCGGGGGGAAGGGAGCTCCTATAATTCACCCCTCCACTTT.

The rearrangement links TRBV28 to TRBJ1-2; unclear D gene. This CDR3 region has 12 residues. The germline gives CDR1 MDHEN, CDR2 SYDVKM. V lost 6 bases and J lost 1, with 6 bases in between. In DNA, the CDR3 is TGTGCCAGCAGGACAATTAACTATGGCTACACCTTC. As protein: CASRTINYGYTF.

The genes are TRBV30 and TRBJ2-3; 9 bases map to TRBD2. From germline, CDR1 is GTSNPN and CDR2 SVGIG (reference sequence). Trimming at V came to 4 bases and at J to 3 bases, leaving 11 bases not matched to a gene. The CDR3 is 16 amino acids. The CDR3 reads CAWTAGGRGRTDTQYF. In DNA, the CDR3 is TGTGCCTGGACGGCGGGGGGGCGGGGAAGGACAGATACGCAGTATTTT.

The chain uses TRBV2 and TRBJ1-1; D is unclear. The CDR3 is 13 amino acids. Germline lookup yields CDR1 SNHLY and CDR2 FYNNEI. V was cut by 7 bases and J by 1 base, with 10 bases left in between. CDR3 sequence: CASTGSANTEAFF. The CDR3 nucleotides read TGTGCCAGCACTGGGTCAGCGAACACTGAAGCTTTCTTT.

This rearrangement joins TRBV7-2 to TRBJ1-1; possible D gene TRBD1, 5 bases. Germline CDR1 is SGHTA and CDR2 is FQGNSA. V was clipped by 1 base and J by 4 bases, with 22 bases between them. The CDR3 length is 18 residues. CDR3 residues: CASSLEGGSRGRTTEAFF. The CDR3 DNA reads TGTGCCAGCAGCTTAGAGGGAGGGTCCCGGGGGAGAACCACTGAAGCTTTCTTT.

The chain employs TRBV28 and TRBJ1-3; no reliable D call. The CDR3 length is 14 residues. Germline CDR1 MDHEN, CDR2 SYDVKM. V gave up 2 bases and J gave up 2 bases, with 7 bases separating them. CDR3 DNA: TGTGCCAGCAGTTTACCGACACCTGGAAACACCATATATTTT. It codes for CASSLPTPGNTIYF.

The chain employs TRBV27 and TRBJ2-7, with TRBD2 matching over 8 bases. V shed 5 bases and J 3 bases; nucleotides not matched to a gene: 9. Germline V gene data show CDR1 as MNHEY and CDR2 as SMNVEV (reference sequence). CDR3 length: 15 amino acids. CDR3 in amino acids: CASSPRPGGGYEQYF. The DNA of the CDR3 is TGTGCCAGCAGTCCACGCCCCGGGGGGGGCTACGAGCAGTACTTC.

This chain uses TRBV11-1 with TRBJ2-2; tentative D call: TRBD1 (5 bases). The V end was cut by 5 bases, the J end by 5 bases, with 12 bases between. Germline CDR1 is SGHAT and CDR2 is FQDESV (reference sequence). This CDR3 has 14 residues. In DNA form, the CDR3 reads TGTGCCAGCAGCCCCCTTAGGGGAACCGGGGAGCTGTTTTTT. It translates to CASSPLRGTGELFF.

V is TRBV27 and J is TRBJ1-1; 8 bases fit TRBD1. The CDR3 consists of 15 residues. Germline V gene lookup returns CDR1 MNHEY and CDR2 SMNVEV (reference sequence). The V segment lost 5 bases and the J segment 2 bases; nucleotides outside the gene matches: 7. Written as DNA, the CDR3 is TGTGCCAGCAGTGCGGACAGGGTCGGCAACACTGAAGCTTTCTTT. Translated, it gives CASSADRVGNTEAFF.

The J gene is TRBJ2-7, the V gene TRBV5-1, with 7 bases that match TRBD1. Germline loops: CDR1 SGHRS, CDR2 YFSETQ. Unmatched junction bases numbered 3, after V lost 4 bases and J lost 2 bases. There are 13 residues in the CDR3. The CDR3 spells CASSIGQAYEQYF. CDR3 DNA sequence: TGCGCCAGCAGCATTGGACAGGCCTACGAGCAGTACTTC. Full variable domain (remainder filled in from reference TRBV5-1 and TRBJ2-7): KAGVTQTPRYLIKTRGQQVTLSCSPISGHRSVSWYQQTPGQGLQFLFEYFSETQRNKGNFPGRFSGRQFSNSRSEMNVSTLELGDSALYLCASSIGQAYEQYFGPGTRLTVT.

V gene TRBV29-1 combines with J gene TRBJ2-5; TRBD1 matches 7 bases. The CDR3 contains 13 residues. The germline V gene encodes CDR1 SQVTM and CDR2 ANQGSEA. V shed 7 bases, J shed 3 bases, and the junction held 8 bases outside the gene matches. DNA for the CDR3: TGCAGCGCCCTCCGGACAGGAAAAGAGACCCAGTACTTC. This translates into CSALRTGKETQYF.

This CDR3 reads CASSQDLSGFITQYF. In DNA form, the CDR3 reads TGCGCCAGCAGCCAAGACCTATCGGGTTTTATTACGCAGTATTTT. V is TRBV4-3 and J is TRBJ2-3; no reliable D call. This CDR3 is 15 amino acids long. Germline V gene lookup returns CDR1 LGHNA and CDR2 YSLEER. The germline V and J ends were trimmed by 0 bases and 8 bases, with 15 bases remaining between them.